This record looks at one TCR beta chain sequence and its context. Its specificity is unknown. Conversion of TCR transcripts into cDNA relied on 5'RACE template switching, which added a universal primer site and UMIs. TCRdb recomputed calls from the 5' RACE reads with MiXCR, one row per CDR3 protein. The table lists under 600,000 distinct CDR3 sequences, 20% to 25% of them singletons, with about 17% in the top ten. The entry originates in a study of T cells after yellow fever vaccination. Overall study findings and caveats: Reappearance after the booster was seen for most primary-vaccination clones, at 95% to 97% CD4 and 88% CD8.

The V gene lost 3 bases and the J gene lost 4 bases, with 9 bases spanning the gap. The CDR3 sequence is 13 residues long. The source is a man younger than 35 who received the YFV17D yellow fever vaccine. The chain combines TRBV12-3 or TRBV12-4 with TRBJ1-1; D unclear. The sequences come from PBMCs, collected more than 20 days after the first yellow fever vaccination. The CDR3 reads CASSFDWSTEAFF. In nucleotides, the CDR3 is TGTGCCAGCAGTTTTGATTGGAGCACTGAAGCTTTCTTT.